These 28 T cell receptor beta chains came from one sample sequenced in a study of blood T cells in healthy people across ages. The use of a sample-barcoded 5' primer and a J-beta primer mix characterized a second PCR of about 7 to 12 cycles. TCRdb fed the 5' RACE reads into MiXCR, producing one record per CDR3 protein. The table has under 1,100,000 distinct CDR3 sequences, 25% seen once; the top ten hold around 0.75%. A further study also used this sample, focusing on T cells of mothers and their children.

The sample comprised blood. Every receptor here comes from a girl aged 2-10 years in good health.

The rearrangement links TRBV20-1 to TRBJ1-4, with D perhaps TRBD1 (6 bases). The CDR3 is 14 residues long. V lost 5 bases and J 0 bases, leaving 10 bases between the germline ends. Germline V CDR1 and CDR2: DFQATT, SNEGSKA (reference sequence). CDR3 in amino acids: CSASSGATNEKLFF. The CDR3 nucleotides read TGCAGTGCTTCTTCAGGGGCAACTAATGAAAAACTGTTTTTT.

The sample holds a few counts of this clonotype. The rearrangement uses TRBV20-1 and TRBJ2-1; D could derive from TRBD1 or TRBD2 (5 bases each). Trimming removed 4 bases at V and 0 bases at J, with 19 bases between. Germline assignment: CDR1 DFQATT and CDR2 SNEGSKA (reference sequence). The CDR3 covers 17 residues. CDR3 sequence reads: CSATLALGGGSYNEQFF. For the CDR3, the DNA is TGCAGTGCTACGCTAGCTCTTGGGGGTGGCTCCTACAATGAGCAGTTCTTC.

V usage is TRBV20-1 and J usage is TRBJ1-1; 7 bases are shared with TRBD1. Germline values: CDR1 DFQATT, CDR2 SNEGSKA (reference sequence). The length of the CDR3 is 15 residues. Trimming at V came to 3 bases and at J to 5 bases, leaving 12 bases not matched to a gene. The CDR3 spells CSASNKGGSGTEAFF. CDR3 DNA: TGCAGTGCTAGCAACAAAGGGGGCTCGGGAACTGAAGCTTTCTTT.

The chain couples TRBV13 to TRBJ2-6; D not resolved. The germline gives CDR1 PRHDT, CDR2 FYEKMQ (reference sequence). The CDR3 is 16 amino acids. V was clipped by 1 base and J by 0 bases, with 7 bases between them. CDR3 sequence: CASSLELISGANVLTF. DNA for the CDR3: TGTGCCAGCAGCTTAGAGCTCATCTCTGGGGCCAACGTCCTGACTTTC.

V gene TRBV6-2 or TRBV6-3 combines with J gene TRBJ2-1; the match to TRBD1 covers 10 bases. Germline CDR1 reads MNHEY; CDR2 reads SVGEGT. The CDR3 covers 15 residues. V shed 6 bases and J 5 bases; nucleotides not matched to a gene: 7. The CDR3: CASRMDRGVNNEQFF. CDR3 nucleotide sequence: TGTGCCAGCAGAATGGACAGGGGGGTTAACAATGAGCAGTTCTTC.

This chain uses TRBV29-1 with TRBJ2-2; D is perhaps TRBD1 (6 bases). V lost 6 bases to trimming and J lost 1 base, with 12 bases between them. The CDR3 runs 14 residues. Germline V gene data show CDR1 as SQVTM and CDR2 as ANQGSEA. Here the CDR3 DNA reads TGCAGCGTACAGGGATACAGGAACACCGGGGAGCTGTTTTTT. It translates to CSVQGYRNTGELFF.

CDR3 DNA: TGCAGTGCCCAGACTAGCGGGAGGGCCTTCTACAATGAGCAGTTCTTC. Protein product: CSAQTSGRAFYNEQFF. The chain carries TRBV20-1 and TRBJ2-1; 14 bases line up with TRBD2. The CDR3 totals 16 residues. CDR1 and CDR2 (germline): DFQATT, SNEGSKA (reference sequence). The trim removed 6 bases at V and 3 bases at J, leaving 7 bases unmatched.

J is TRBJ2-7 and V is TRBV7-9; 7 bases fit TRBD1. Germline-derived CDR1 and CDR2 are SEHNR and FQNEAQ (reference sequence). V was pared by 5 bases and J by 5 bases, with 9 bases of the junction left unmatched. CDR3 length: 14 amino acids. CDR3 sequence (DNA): TGTGCCAGCAGCCCCGAGGTTGGGACAGACGAGCAGTACTTC. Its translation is CASSPEVGTDEQYF.

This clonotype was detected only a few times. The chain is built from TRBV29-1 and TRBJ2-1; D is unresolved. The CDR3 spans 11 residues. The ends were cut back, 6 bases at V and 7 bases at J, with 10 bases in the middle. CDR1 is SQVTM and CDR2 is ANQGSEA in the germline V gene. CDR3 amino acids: CSVEIGNEQFF. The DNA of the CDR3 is TGCAGCGTAGAGATAGGGAATGAGCAGTTCTTC.

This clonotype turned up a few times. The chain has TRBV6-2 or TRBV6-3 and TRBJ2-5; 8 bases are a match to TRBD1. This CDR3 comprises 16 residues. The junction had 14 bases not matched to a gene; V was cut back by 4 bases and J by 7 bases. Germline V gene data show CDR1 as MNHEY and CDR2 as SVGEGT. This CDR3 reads CASSSDRVPLDGTQYF. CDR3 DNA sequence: TGTGCCAGCAGTTCGGACAGGGTACCCCTGGACGGGACCCAGTACTTC.

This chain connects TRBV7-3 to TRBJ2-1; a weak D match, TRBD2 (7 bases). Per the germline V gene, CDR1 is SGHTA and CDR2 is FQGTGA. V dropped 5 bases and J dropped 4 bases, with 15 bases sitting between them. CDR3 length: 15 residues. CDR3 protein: CASSPARGQYNEQFF. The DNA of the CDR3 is TGTGCCAGCAGCCCAGCGCGGGGGCAGTACAATGAGCAGTTCTTC.

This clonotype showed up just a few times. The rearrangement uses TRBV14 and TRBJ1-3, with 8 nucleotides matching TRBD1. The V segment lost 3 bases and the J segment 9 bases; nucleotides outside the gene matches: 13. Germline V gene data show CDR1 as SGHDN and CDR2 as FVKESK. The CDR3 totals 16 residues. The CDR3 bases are TGTGCCAGCAGCCATGGTCCCGGACAGGGCGAAGTCACCATATATTTT. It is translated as CASSHGPGQGEVTIYF.

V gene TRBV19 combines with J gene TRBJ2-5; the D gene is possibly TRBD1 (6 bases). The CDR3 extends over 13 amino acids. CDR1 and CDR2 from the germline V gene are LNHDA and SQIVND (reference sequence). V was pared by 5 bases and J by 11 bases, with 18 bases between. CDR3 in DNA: TGTGCCAGTAGTCTTAGGGGGATCGGATCGCAGTACTTC. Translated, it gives CASSLRGIGSQYF.

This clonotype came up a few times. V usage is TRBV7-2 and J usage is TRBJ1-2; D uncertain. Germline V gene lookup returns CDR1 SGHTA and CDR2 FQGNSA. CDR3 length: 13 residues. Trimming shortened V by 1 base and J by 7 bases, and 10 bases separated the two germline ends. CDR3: CASSLEGLGGYTF. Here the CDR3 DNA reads TGTGCCAGCAGCTTAGAAGGGCTGGGTGGCTACACCTTC.

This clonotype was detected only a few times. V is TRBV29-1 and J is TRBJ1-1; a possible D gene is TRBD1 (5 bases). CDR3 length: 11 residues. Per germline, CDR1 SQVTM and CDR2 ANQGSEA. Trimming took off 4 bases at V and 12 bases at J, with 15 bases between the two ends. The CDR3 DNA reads TGCAGCGTTGGTGGCGCAGGGTTCACTTTCTTT. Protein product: CSVGGAGFTFF.

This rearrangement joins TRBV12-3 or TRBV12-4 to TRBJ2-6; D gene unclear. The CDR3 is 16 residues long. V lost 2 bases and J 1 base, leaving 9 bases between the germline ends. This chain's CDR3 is CASSLNTESGANVLTF. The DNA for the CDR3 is TGTGCCAGCAGTTTAAACACAGAGTCTGGGGCCAACGTCCTGACTTTC.

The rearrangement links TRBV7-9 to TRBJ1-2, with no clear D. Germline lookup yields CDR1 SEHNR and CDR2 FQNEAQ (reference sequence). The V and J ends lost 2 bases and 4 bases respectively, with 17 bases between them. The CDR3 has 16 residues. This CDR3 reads CASSLLVGAPSYGYTF. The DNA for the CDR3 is TGTGCCAGCAGCTTACTAGTGGGAGCCCCCTCCTATGGCTACACCTTC.

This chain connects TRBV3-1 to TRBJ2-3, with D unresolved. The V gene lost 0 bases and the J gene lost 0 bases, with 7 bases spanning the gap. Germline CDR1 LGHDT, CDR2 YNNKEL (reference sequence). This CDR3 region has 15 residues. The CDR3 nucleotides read TGTGCCAGCAGCCAAGATGGACGGAGCACAGATACGCAGTATTTT. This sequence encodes CASSQDGRSTDTQYF.

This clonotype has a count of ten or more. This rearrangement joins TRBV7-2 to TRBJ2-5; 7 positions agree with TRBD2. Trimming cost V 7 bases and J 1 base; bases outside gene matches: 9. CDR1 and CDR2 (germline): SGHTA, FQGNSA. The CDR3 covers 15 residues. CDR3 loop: CASTLSGTTQETQYF. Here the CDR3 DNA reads TGTGCCAGCACCCTATCCGGGACTACCCAAGAGACCCAGTACTTC. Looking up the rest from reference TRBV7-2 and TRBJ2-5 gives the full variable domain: GAGVSQSPSNKVTEKGKDVELRCDPISGHTALYWYRQSLGQGLEFLIYFQGNSAPDKSGLPSDRFSAERTGGSVSTLTIQRTQQEDSAVYLCASTLSGTTQETQYFGPGTRLLVL.

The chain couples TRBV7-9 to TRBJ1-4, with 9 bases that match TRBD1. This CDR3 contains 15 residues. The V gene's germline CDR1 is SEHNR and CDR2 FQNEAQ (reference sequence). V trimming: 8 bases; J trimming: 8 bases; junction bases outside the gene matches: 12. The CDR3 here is CASAAWGQGGEKLFF. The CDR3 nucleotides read TGTGCCAGCGCCGCCTGGGGACAGGGAGGAGAAAAACTGTTTTTT.

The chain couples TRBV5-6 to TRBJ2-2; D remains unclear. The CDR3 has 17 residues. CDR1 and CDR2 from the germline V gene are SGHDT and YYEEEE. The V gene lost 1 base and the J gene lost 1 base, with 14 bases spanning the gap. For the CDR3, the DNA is TGTGCCAGCAGCTTGCGTCGGGTAGGAAAGAACACCGGGGAGCTGTTTTTT. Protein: CASSLRRVGKNTGELFF.

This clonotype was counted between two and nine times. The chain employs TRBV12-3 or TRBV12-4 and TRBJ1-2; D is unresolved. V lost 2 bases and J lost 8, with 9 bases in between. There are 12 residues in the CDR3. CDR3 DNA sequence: TGTGCCAGCAGTTTAATGGGTGGAGGCTACACCTTC. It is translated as CASSLMGGGYTF.

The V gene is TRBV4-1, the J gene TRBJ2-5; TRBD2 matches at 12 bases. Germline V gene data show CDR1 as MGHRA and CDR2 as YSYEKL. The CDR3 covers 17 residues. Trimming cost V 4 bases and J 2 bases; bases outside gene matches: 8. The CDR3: CASSPRTSGNSQETQYF. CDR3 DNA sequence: TGCGCCAGCAGCCCTCGGACTAGCGGGAATAGTCAAGAGACCCAGTACTTC.

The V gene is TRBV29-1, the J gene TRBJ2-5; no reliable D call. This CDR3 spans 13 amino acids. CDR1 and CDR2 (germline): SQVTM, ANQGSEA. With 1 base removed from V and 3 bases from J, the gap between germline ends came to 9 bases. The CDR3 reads CSVEGGSEETQYF. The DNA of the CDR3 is TGCAGCGTTGAAGGTGGGTCAGAAGAGACCCAGTACTTC.

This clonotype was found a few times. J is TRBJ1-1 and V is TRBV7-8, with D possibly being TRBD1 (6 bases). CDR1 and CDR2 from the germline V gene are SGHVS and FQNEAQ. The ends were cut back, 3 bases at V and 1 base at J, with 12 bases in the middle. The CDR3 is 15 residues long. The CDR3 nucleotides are TGTGCCAGCAGCTTTATGCAGGGGAGGAACACTGAAGCTTTCTTT. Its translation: CASSFMQGRNTEAFF. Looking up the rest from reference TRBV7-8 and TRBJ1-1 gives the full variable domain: GAGVSQSPRYKVAKRGQDVALRCDPISGHVSLFWYQQALGQGPEFLTYFQNEAQLDKSGLPSDRFFAERPEGSVSTLKIQRTQQEDSAVYLCASSFMQGRNTEAFFGQGTRLTVV.

For the CDR3, the DNA is TGTGCCAGCAGTTTAAACTCAAGGCGCGGGAATACGCAGTATTTT. It translates to CASSLNSRRGNTQYF. J is TRBJ2-3 and V is TRBV28; maybe TRBD2 (6 bases). Trimming pared 2 bases from V and 7 bases from J, leaving 16 bases between. The CDR3 is 15 amino acids. Germline CDR1 reads MDHEN; CDR2 reads SYDVKM.

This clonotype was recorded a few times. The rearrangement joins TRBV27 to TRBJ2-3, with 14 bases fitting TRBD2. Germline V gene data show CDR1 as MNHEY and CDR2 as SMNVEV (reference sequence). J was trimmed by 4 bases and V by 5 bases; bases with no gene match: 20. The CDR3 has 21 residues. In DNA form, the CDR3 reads TGTGCCAGCAGTCCCGCCCTTCCGGGACTAGCGGGAGCGGGTCGTGCAGATACGCAGTATTTT. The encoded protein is CASSPALPGLAGAGRADTQYF.

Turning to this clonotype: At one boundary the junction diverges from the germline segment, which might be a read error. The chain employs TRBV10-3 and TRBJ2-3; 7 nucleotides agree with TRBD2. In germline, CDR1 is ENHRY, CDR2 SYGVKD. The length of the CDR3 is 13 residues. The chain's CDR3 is CAIGGGFTDTQYF. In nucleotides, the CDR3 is TGTGCCATCGGGGGGGGGTTCACAGATACACAGTATTTT.